The source of this T cell receptor (beta chain) is a study of vaccination effects on CD4 cells after COVID-19. Study details: Post-vaccine sampling took place a median of 72 days after the second dose.

The protocol was immunoSEQ multiplex PCR, while the TCRdb copy is restricted to in-frame clones and leaves out a portion. The sample contains approximately 66,000 clones, over 75% of which appear only once. After roughly 9 days in culture, the CD4+ T cells were isolated. Subjects were given two BNT162b2 or mRNA-1273 vaccine doses. The table lists this clone with a count of one. Its antigen remains unknown. The sequence was collected from a human donor who received a COVID-19 vaccine. This sample comprised CD4+ T cells from PBMCs cultured without peptide, obtained after COVID-19 vaccination.

CDR3: CATSPGQTNQPQHF. The CDR3 DNA reads as TGTGCCACCAGTCCGGGACAGACGAATCAGCCCCAGCATTTT. This chain links TRBV24-1 with TRBJ1-5; 7 bases line up with TRBD1. This CDR3 spans 14 amino acids. Germline V CDR1 and CDR2: KGHDR, SFDVKD. J was trimmed by 4 bases and V by 6 bases; bases with no gene match: 5.